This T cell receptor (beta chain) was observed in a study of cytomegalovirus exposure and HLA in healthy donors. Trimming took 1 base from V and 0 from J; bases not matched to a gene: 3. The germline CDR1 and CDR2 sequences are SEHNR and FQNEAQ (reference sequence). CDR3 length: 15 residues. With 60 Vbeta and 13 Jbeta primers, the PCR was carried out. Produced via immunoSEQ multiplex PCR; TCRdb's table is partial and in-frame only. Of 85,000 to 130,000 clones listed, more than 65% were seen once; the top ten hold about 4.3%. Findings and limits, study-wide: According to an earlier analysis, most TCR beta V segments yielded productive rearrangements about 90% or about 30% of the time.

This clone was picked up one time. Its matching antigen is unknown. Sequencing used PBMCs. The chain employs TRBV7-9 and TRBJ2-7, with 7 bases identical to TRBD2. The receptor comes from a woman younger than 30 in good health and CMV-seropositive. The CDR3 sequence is CASSLGGGSSYEQYF. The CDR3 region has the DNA TGTGCCAGCAGCTTAGGCGGCGGGAGCTCCTACGAGCAGTACTTC.